Shown below are 28 T cell receptor beta chains from a single sample sequenced in a study of early T cells in non-severe SARS-CoV-2 infection (dated by TCRdb to about 2021). Library prep was done by 5' RACE. Instrument on record: NextSeq 500. TCRdb reprocessed the public reads (quality trimming at Q25 with fastp, clone calling with MiXCR) and kept in-frame beta chains. Here each entry gathers all rows of one CDR3 protein and keeps the most common genes and DNA. Across this sample there are 70,000 to 95,000 distinct CDR3 sequences, with 13% to 15% seen only once. The leading ten clones occupy around 9.9% of the sample. Sequencing was performed on whole blood. The source is an adult who was a healthcare worker with PCR-confirmed SARS-CoV-2 infection or an uninfected control (not recorded which).

In this sample, this clonotype turned up a few times. The genes are TRBV29-1 and TRBJ1-1; 9 bases agree with TRBD1. There are 13 residues in the CDR3. Germline V lookup: CDR1 SQVTM, CDR2 ANQGSEA. With V trimmed by 7 bases and J by 6 bases, 9 bases remained unmatched. The CDR3: CSAWDRVGSEAFF. CDR3 DNA sequence: TGCAGCGCCTGGGACAGGGTAGGCTCTGAAGCTTTCTTT.

This clonotype was recorded at least ten times. The rearrangement joins TRBV7-9 to TRBJ2-1; D could derive from TRBD1 or TRBD2 (6 bases each). Per germline, CDR1 SEHNR and CDR2 FQNEAQ (reference sequence). The CDR3 is 14 residues long. V was pared by 5 bases and J by 7 bases, with 15 bases between. CDR3 region: CASSPRGAGNEQFF. The CDR3, as DNA: TGTGCCAGCAGCCCTAGGGGGGCCGGAAATGAGCAGTTCTTC.

This clonotype appeared many times. V usage is TRBV20-1 and J usage is TRBJ1-4; TRBD1 is a possible D gene (5 bases). Germline lookup yields CDR1 DFQATT and CDR2 SNEGSKA (reference sequence). The V end was cut by 3 bases, the J end by 10 bases, with 18 bases between. This CDR3 contains 14 residues. The CDR3 sequence is CSASVGRTRGKLFF. The CDR3 region has the DNA TGCAGTGCTAGCGTGGGACGTACCAGAGGAAAACTGTTTTTT.

This clonotype has a count of ten or more. The CDR3 bases are TGTGCCAGCAGCCAGAGGGCGGGGCGGTTTACCGAGCAGTACTTC. It translates to CASSQRAGRFTEQYF. The chain employs TRBV7-2 and TRBJ2-7, with D maybe TRBD2 (6 bases). V was pared by 5 bases and J by 6 bases, with 20 bases between. The CDR3 loop spans 15 amino acids. Germline V gene data show CDR1 as SGHTA and CDR2 as FQGNSA.

This clonotype was counted ten times or more. The rearrangement joins TRBV6-6 to TRBJ2-2, with D maybe TRBD2 (6 bases). CDR3 length: 13 residues. V was pared by 5 bases and J by 4 bases, with 8 bases between. Germline V gene lookup returns CDR1 MNHNY and CDR2 SVGAGI (reference sequence). The CDR3 DNA sequence: TGTGCCAGCAGTCCGGGGGTCACCGGGGAGCTGTTTTTT. Amino acid sequence: CASSPGVTGELFF.

The chain uses TRBV28 and TRBJ2-6; D is undetermined. Trimming left V 3 bases short and J 0 bases short, with 3 bases between. CDR1 is MDHEN and CDR2 is SYDVKM in the germline V gene. The CDR3 extends over 14 amino acids. CDR3: CASSFFSGANVLTF. The CDR3 DNA reads as TGTGCCAGCAGTTTCTTCTCTGGGGCCAACGTCCTGACTTTC.

This clonotype was seen only a few times. The chain couples TRBV9 to TRBJ1-6; D gene unclear. The CDR3 is 14 residues long. The V gene lost 9 bases and the J gene lost 8 bases, with 18 bases spanning the gap. The germline CDR1 and CDR2 sequences are SGDLS and YYNGEE. The CDR3 DNA reads TGTGCCACCGCCCGATCATTCCAAGATTCACCCCTCCACTTT. Its protein is CATARSFQDSPLHF.

The chain links TRBV29-1 to TRBJ2-1, with 8 bases aligning to TRBD2. With 7 bases clipped from V and 4 bases from J, the junction kept 6 bases outside the gene matches. This CDR3 spans 13 amino acids. CDR1 and CDR2 (germline): SQVTM, ANQGSEA. DNA of the CDR3: TGCAGCGCTCGTCGGGGGGGGTACAATGAGCAGTTCTTC. Translated, it gives CSARRGGYNEQFF.

The chain uses TRBV25-1 and TRBJ1-2, with D hard to call. CDR3 size: 13 residues. V was shortened by 6 bases and J by 4 bases, with 12 bases between the two germline ends. CDR1 and CDR2 (germline): MGHDK, SYGVNS. This CDR3 is CASRKEGGYGYTF. The DNA for the CDR3 is TGTGCCAGCAGGAAGGAGGGCGGCTATGGCTACACCTTC.

This clonotype was detected only a few times. This rearrangement joins TRBV7-2 to TRBJ2-5, with TRBD2 matching 11 bases. V trimming: 1 base; J trimming: 6 bases; junction bases outside the gene matches: 4. The V gene's germline CDR1 is SGHTA and CDR2 FQGNSA. The CDR3 runs to 15 residues. In DNA, the CDR3 is TGTGCCAGCAGCTTAGATAGCGGGGGGGCCAAGACCCAGTACTTC. Its translation is CASSLDSGGAKTQYF.

This clonotype was picked up many times. The rearrangement links TRBV7-9 to TRBJ2-6; possible D gene TRBD1, 5 bases. Trimming cost V 5 bases and J 4 bases, with 6 bases left between them. In germline, CDR1 is SEHNR, CDR2 FQNEAQ (reference sequence). This CDR3 region has 13 residues. The CDR3 is CASSQGGANVLTF. For the CDR3, the DNA is TGTGCCAGCAGCCAGGGAGGGGCCAACGTCCTGACTTTC.

This CDR3 reads CSVTGGGRTDTQYF. DNA for the CDR3: TGCAGCGTTACCGGGGGAGGGCGGACAGATACGCAGTATTTT. The rearrangement links TRBV29-1 to TRBJ2-3; 7 positions match TRBD2. CDR3 length equals 14 residues. The germline V gene encodes CDR1 SQVTM and CDR2 ANQGSEA. The ends lost 5 bases at V and 3 bases at J; junction bases unmatched: 8.

This clonotype was recorded at least ten times. J is TRBJ2-5 and V is TRBV11-2, with D perhaps TRBD1 (6 bases). Germline lookup yields CDR1 SGHAT and CDR2 FQNNGV. V lost 0 bases and J lost 9, with 20 bases in between. This CDR3 comprises 16 residues. CDR3 residues: CASSLEGQTILMAQYF. The CDR3 DNA reads TGTGCCAGCAGCTTAGAAGGACAGACAATCTTGATGGCCCAGTACTTC.

The DNA of the CDR3 is TGTGCCAGCAGCTTAGGGCCGGACAGGGCACGCGGCTACACCTTC. Its protein product is CASSLGPDRARGYTF. This chain uses TRBV7-3 with TRBJ1-2; 8 nucleotides agree with TRBD1. V lost 2 bases, J lost 8 bases, and 10 bases stayed unmatched. Germline V gene sequence: CDR1 SGHTA, CDR2 FQGTGA. The CDR3 length is 15 residues.

The chain is built from TRBV7-9 and TRBJ2-3; D is possibly TRBD1 (5 bases). Trimming cost V 4 bases and J 0 bases, with 14 bases left between them. CDR1 is SEHNR and CDR2 is FQNEAQ in the germline V gene (reference sequence). This CDR3 has 16 residues. The CDR3 loop is CASSSLQATSTDTQYF. CDR3 DNA: TGTGCCAGCAGCTCCCTACAGGCCACTAGCACAGATACGCAGTATTTT.

The rearrangement uses TRBV20-1 and TRBJ2-7; 8 positions agree with TRBD2. CDR1 and CDR2 from the germline V gene are DFQATT and SNEGSKA (reference sequence). The CDR3 totals 16 residues. Trimming took 6 bases from V and 4 from J; bases not matched to a gene: 17. The CDR3: CSARRSGGQTFYEQYF. The CDR3, as DNA: TGCAGTGCCAGGCGCAGCGGGGGTCAAACCTTTTACGAGCAGTACTTC.

This clonotype was seen a few times. The rearrangement joins TRBV7-9 to TRBJ2-1, with 8 bases identical to TRBD1. Germline lookup yields CDR1 SEHNR and CDR2 FQNEAQ (reference sequence). The CDR3 runs to 14 residues. Losses at the gene ends were 5 bases for V and 10 bases for J; bases not matched to a gene: 10. Written as DNA, the CDR3 is TGTGCCAGCAGCAAGACGACAGGGGCCCGGGAGCAGTTCTTC. As protein: CASSKTTGAREQFF.

This sequence joins TRBV20-1 and TRBJ1-3; no clear D gene. Per the germline V gene, CDR1 is DFQATT and CDR2 is SNEGSKA (reference sequence). V was cut by 0 bases and J by 0 bases, with 9 bases left in between. The CDR3 runs 15 residues. CDR3 DNA: TGCAGTGCTAGAGAAAACCAGTTCTCTGGAAACACCATATATTTT. Translated, it gives CSARENQFSGNTIYF.

J is TRBJ2-7 and V is TRBV6-2 or TRBV6-3, with D unresolved. V dropped 7 bases and J dropped 3 bases, with 7 bases sitting between them. CDR1 is MNHEY and CDR2 is SVGEGT in the germline V gene. This CDR3 comprises 11 residues. The CDR3 DNA reads TGTGCCAGCAAGTCCCACTACGAGCAGTACTTC. It specifies CASKSHYEQYF.

This chain joins TRBV14 and TRBJ1-6, with D tentatively TRBD1 (5 bases). This CDR3 contains 15 residues. V gave up 8 bases and J gave up 7 bases, with 18 bases separating them. Germline V gene data show CDR1 as SGHDN and CDR2 as FVKESK. Here the CDR3 reads CASRTLGSGNSPLHF. The CDR3 DNA reads as TGTGCCAGCCGGACACTAGGGTCGGGGAATTCACCCCTCCACTTT.

This clonotype has only a few counts. The chain uses TRBV6-6 and TRBJ1-1; D not certain. This CDR3 is 11 amino acids long. The V end lost 7 bases, the J end lost 1 base, and 4 bases lay between the germline ends. CDR1 MNHNY and CDR2 SVGAGI come from the germline V gene (reference sequence). CDR3 in amino acids: CASNKNTEAFF. CDR3 DNA: TGTGCCAGCAACAAGAACACTGAAGCTTTCTTT.

The chain recombines TRBV29-1 with TRBJ1-1, with D perhaps matching TRBD1 (5 bases). V lost 6 bases, J lost 11 bases, and 19 bases lay in between. Germline V gives CDR1 SQVTM, CDR2 ANQGSEA. The CDR3 length is 12 residues. CDR3 bases: TGCAGCGTCTCCGGGACCGAGTCGAAGGCTTTCTTT. Amino acid sequence: CSVSGTESKAFF.

This clonotype has only a few counts. This chain connects TRBV7-6 to TRBJ2-7; D unresolved. With 3 bases removed from V and 0 bases from J, the gap between germline ends came to 12 bases. This CDR3 comprises 15 residues. Per germline, CDR1 SGHVS and CDR2 FNYEAQ. CDR3 sequence: CASSFGPSGSYEQYF. The CDR3 DNA follows: TGTGCCAGCAGCTTTGGACCGTCGGGCTCCTACGAGCAGTACTTC. Full variable domain (outside the CDR3, taken from reference TRBV7-6 and TRBJ2-7): GAGVSQSPRYKVTKRGQDVALRCDPISGHVSLYWYRQALGQGPEFLTYFNYEAQQDKSGLPNDRFSAERPEGSISTLTIQRTEQRDSAMYRCASSFGPSGSYEQYFGPGTRLTVT.

This chain uses TRBV14 with TRBJ1-2; no clear D. Germline CDR1 and CDR2: SGHDN and FVKESK. V lost 4 bases and J 2 bases, leaving 5 bases between the germline ends. The CDR3 has 12 residues. CDR3 in DNA: TGTGCCAGCAGCCCACTCAACTATGGCTACACCTTC. Translation gives CASSPLNYGYTF.

This clonotype was counted a few times. The chain links TRBV5-1 to TRBJ1-1; 9 positions agree with TRBD1. CDR1 and CDR2 (germline): SGHRS, YFSETQ. This CDR3 is 15 amino acids long. The trim removed 4 bases at V and 1 base at J, leaving 5 bases unmatched. The CDR3, as DNA: TGCGCCAGCAGCCTAGGACAGGGGCGGAACACTGAAGCTTTCTTT. It translates to CASSLGQGRNTEAFF.

This chain connects TRBV7-2 to TRBJ2-2; no clear D gene. Germline CDR1 reads SGHTA; CDR2 reads FQGNSA. V lost 6 bases and J 0 bases, leaving 5 bases between the germline ends. There are 13 residues in the CDR3. DNA of the CDR3: TGTGCCAGCAGAAAGGCGAACACCGGGGAGCTGTTTTTT. Translation gives CASRKANTGELFF.

This chain uses TRBV5-1 with TRBJ1-1, with 9 positions matching TRBD1. CDR3 length equals 14 residues. Germline CDR1 is SGHRS and CDR2 is YFSETQ. The V segment lost 5 bases and the J segment 4 bases; nucleotides outside the gene matches: 6. The CDR3 loop reads CASRRTGAATEAFF. The CDR3 coding sequence is TGCGCCAGCAGGAGGACAGGGGCGGCCACTGAAGCTTTCTTT.

The sample holds a few counts of this clonotype. This chain joins TRBV6-1 and TRBJ1-2; TRBD1 aligns across 9 bases. The CDR3 is made up of 14 amino acids. From germline, CDR1 is MNHNS and CDR2 SASEGT. J gave up 8 bases and V 0 bases, and 4 bases lay outside the gene matches. The CDR3 sequence: CASSEAQGAVGYTF. DNA for the CDR3: TGTGCCAGCAGTGAAGCACAGGGGGCGGTAGGCTACACCTTC.